This passage covers 18 T cell receptor beta chains from one sample sequenced in a study of cytotoxic CD8 clonotypes in ibrutinib-treated CLL. Assay: immunoSEQ multiplex PCR; the TCRdb copy retains only in-frame clones and omits some. The top ten clones hold under 20% of a sample with tens of thousands of clones, about 50% of them seen once. Sequences were derived from PBMCs, sampled before ibrutinib treatment. The receptors stem from a human donor with chronic lymphocytic leukemia.

This clone has more than one count but fewer than ten. The chain carries TRBV27 and TRBJ1-2; the match to TRBD1 covers 10 bases. The CDR3 sequence is 16 residues long. The germline V gene encodes CDR1 MNHEY and CDR2 SMNVEV (reference sequence). Trimming cost V 1 base and J 7 bases; bases outside gene matches: 9. The CDR3 coding sequence is TGTGCCAGCAGTTTATTCGCGATGGGACAGGGGATTGGCTACACCTTC. Translated: CASSLFAMGQGIGYTF.

The rearrangement uses TRBV5-1 and TRBJ2-7, with 11 bases identical to TRBD1. The CDR3 spans 16 residues. Germline CDR1 SGHRS, CDR2 YFSETQ. The J segment lost 4 bases and the V segment lost 2 bases, leaving 8 bases of the junction unmatched. The CDR3: CASSLTPGTGGYEQYF. CDR3 DNA: TGCGCCAGCAGCTTAACGCCCGGGACAGGGGGGTACGAGCAGTACTTC.

This chain links TRBV5-1 with TRBJ1-4; 8 bases are shared with TRBD1. This CDR3 contains 14 residues. V gave up 4 bases and J gave up 4 bases; unmatched junction bases: 3. Germline-derived CDR1 and CDR2 are SGHRS and YFSETQ. CDR3 protein: CASSPGQGNEKLFF. For the CDR3, the DNA is TGCGCCAGCAGCCCTGGACAGGGTAATGAAAAACTGTTTTTT. The full variable domain, completed using reference TRBV5-1 and TRBJ1-4, is KAGVTQTPRYLIKTRGQQVTLSCSPISGHRSVSWYQQTPGQGLQFLFEYFSETQRNKGNFPGRFSGRQFSNSRSEMNVSTLELGDSALYLCASSPGQGNEKLFFGSGTQLSVL.

V gene TRBV5-6 combines with J gene TRBJ1-5, with a weak D call TRBD1 (6 bases). Trimming took 1 base from V and 7 from J, leaving 12 bases between them. The CDR3 is 14 residues long. The germline V gene has CDR1 SGHDT and CDR2 YYEEEE. The CDR3 loop reads CASSLRGPHQPQHF. The CDR3 nucleotides are TGTGCCAGCAGCTTGCGGGGGCCCCACCAGCCCCAGCATTTT.

The chain carries TRBV19 and TRBJ1-1; 7 bases are shared with TRBD1. CDR3 length: 14 amino acids. V was pared by 2 bases and J by 6 bases, with 6 bases of the junction left unmatched. From germline, CDR1 is LNHDA and CDR2 SQIVND (reference sequence). DNA for the CDR3: TGTGCCAGTAGTATAAATGTAGGGGGCGCTGAAGCTTTCTTT. The encoded protein is CASSINVGGAEAFF. The variable domain in full, with the rest retrieved from reference TRBV19 and TRBJ1-1, is DGGITQSPKYLFRKEGQNVTLSCEQNLNHDAMYWYRQDPGQGLRLIYYSQIVNDFQKGDIAEGYSVSREKKESFPLTVTSAQKNPTAFYLCASSINVGGAEAFFGQGTRLTVV.

The CDR3 protein is CASSQGTGGYQPQHF. In DNA, the CDR3 is TGCGCCAGCAGCCAAGGGACAGGGGGATATCAGCCCCAGCATTTT. This chain links TRBV4-1 with TRBJ1-5; 10 bases agree with TRBD1. The CDR3 has 15 amino acids. Trimming cost V 1 base and J 5 bases; bases outside gene matches: 2. Germline lookup yields CDR1 MGHRA and CDR2 YSYEKL.

V usage is TRBV19 and J usage is TRBJ1-2, with D possibly TRBD1 on 5 matching bases. Trimming pared 4 bases from V and 1 base from J, leaving 10 bases between. Germline V gene sequence: CDR1 LNHDA, CDR2 SQIVND (reference sequence). This CDR3 comprises 14 residues. DNA of the CDR3: TGTGCCAGTAGTACCCTTGACAGTAACTATGGCTACACCTTC. Translating it yields CASSTLDSNYGYTF.

The table lists this clone with a few counts. The chain couples TRBV19 to TRBJ1-5, with D perhaps TRBD1 (6 bases). Per germline, CDR1 LNHDA and CDR2 SQIVND (reference sequence). The CDR3 sequence is 19 residues long. V was shortened by 4 bases and J by 2 bases, with 24 bases between the two germline ends. This chain's CDR3 is CASSTKPPSTGLGNQPQHF. DNA of the CDR3: TGTGCCAGTAGTACGAAGCCCCCATCGACAGGTTTGGGCAATCAGCCCCAGCATTTT.

This clone was picked up a small number of times. The chain joins TRBV30 to TRBJ1-2, with TRBD1 as a possible D gene (5 bases). This CDR3 is 12 amino acids long. Germline V lookup: CDR1 GTSNPN, CDR2 SVGIG (reference sequence). Trimming stripped 4 bases from V and 6 bases from J, with 12 bases between. The CDR3 region is CAWTKGGDGYTF. The CDR3, as DNA: TGTGCCTGGACCAAGGGAGGGGATGGCTACACCTTC.

This clone was detected a few times. The rearrangement joins TRBV4-1 to TRBJ1-3; TRBD1 matches 9 bases. CDR3 length equals 17 residues. Germline assignment: CDR1 MGHRA and CDR2 YSYEKL. With V trimmed by 0 bases and J by 3 bases, 6 bases remained unmatched. In DNA form, the CDR3 reads TGCGCCAGCAGCCAAGAATCGGGACAGGGCGTTGGAAACACCATATATTTT. As protein: CASSQESGQGVGNTIYF.

Here the CDR3 reads CASSLWGVGTEAFF. CDR3 bases: TGTGCCAGCAGTTTATGGGGAGTTGGGACTGAAGCTTTCTTT. V is TRBV28 and J is TRBJ1-1; no clear D gene. This CDR3 contains 14 residues. Germline V lookup: CDR1 MDHEN, CDR2 SYDVKM. V dropped 0 bases and J dropped 5 bases, with 10 bases sitting between them.

The V call is TRBV6-5, the J call TRBJ2-7; 8 bases are a match to TRBD1. V shed 5 bases and J 2 bases; nucleotides not matched to a gene: 8. This CDR3 contains 15 residues. From germline, CDR1 is MNHEY and CDR2 SVGAGI. The CDR3 loop is CASSHPRQGTYEQYF. The CDR3, as DNA: TGTGCCAGCAGTCACCCTCGACAGGGGACCTACGAGCAGTACTTC.

The rearrangement joins TRBV6-5 to TRBJ1-2, with D possibly being TRBD1 (5 bases). The CDR3 extends over 14 amino acids. V was pared by 4 bases and J by 3 bases, with 12 bases between. The germline V gene has CDR1 MNHEY and CDR2 SVGAGI. The CDR3 is CASSLRGIDYGYTF. In nucleotides, the CDR3 is TGTGCCAGCAGTTTGCGGGGGATTGACTATGGCTACACCTTC.

The genes are TRBV7-3 and TRBJ1-2; maybe TRBD1 (6 bases). Trimming took off 0 bases at V and 4 bases at J, with 6 bases between the two ends. The CDR3 is made up of 13 amino acids. Germline CDR1 SGHTA, CDR2 FQGTGA. The CDR3 here is CASSLTGGYGYTF. CDR3 in DNA: TGTGCCAGCAGCTTAACAGGGGGCTATGGCTACACCTTC.

The rearrangement links TRBV11-3 to TRBJ1-1; 7 positions agree with TRBD1. Germline CDR1 and CDR2: SGHNT and YENEEA. The CDR3 has 13 residues. The V segment lost 3 bases and the J segment 3 bases; nucleotides outside the gene matches: 1. The chain's CDR3 is CASSFQGDTEAFF. The CDR3 DNA sequence: TGTGCCAGCAGCTTCCAGGGGGACACTGAAGCTTTCTTT.

The sample holds a few counts of this clone. This chain uses TRBV6-5 with TRBJ1-2; 12 nucleotides agree with TRBD1. The CDR3 totals 15 residues. The germline gives CDR1 MNHEY, CDR2 SVGAGI. The J segment lost 4 bases and the V segment lost 6 bases, leaving 6 bases of the junction unmatched. The CDR3 here is CASRPGTGGGYGYTF. CDR3 in DNA: TGTGCCAGCAGACCCGGGACAGGGGGCGGCTATGGCTACACCTTC.

The chain has TRBV7-2 and TRBJ2-7, with D tentatively TRBD2 (6 bases). The CDR3 consists of 14 residues. V was trimmed by 4 bases and J by 7 bases, leaving 17 bases between them. CDR1 is SGHTA, CDR2 FQGNSA, per germline. The CDR3 nucleotides read TGTGCCAGCAGCTCGGGAGCGGGCCCCTCTGAGCAGTACTTC. Residues: CASSSGAGPSEQYF. Full variable domain (outside the CDR3, taken from reference TRBV7-2 and TRBJ2-7): GAGVSQSPSNKVTEKGKDVELRCDPISGHTALYWYRQSLGQGLEFLIYFQGNSAPDKSGLPSDRFSAERTGGSVSTLTIQRTQQEDSAVYLCASSSGAGPSEQYFGPGTRLTVT.

This clone was recorded a few times. This chain uses TRBV6-1 with TRBJ1-2; D remains ambiguous. Germline values: CDR1 MNHNS, CDR2 SASEGT. With 2 bases removed from V and 4 bases from J, the gap between germline ends came to 8 bases. CDR3 length: 13 amino acids. The DNA for the CDR3 is TGTGCCAGCAGTGAACCCTTATTCTATGGCTACACCTTC. It encodes CASSEPLFYGYTF.